Sequencing of this T cell receptor (beta chain) was carried out in a study of T cells after yellow fever vaccination. MiXCR, applied by TCRdb to the 5' RACE reads, yields one record per CDR3 protein. The sample contains around 610,000 distinct CDR3 sequences, approximately 15% of which appear only once. The CDR3 length is 15 residues. CDR1 is MNHNS and CDR2 is SASEGT in the germline V gene. After removal of 8 bases from V and 0 bases from J, the junction contained 7 bases not matched to a gene. The chain has TRBV6-1 and TRBJ2-1; TRBD1 matches at 7 bases. The specimen was PBMCs, collected on the day of the yellow fever booster vaccination. This clonotype originated in a man between 25 and 39 years old who received the YFV17D yellow fever vaccine. For the CDR3, the DNA is TGTGCCAGCCACCAGGGACAGACCTCCTACAATGAGCAGTTCTTC. Its translation: CASHQGQTSYNEQFF.